The 12 T cell receptor beta chains presented below share a single source sample, sequenced in a study of shared clonotypes between healthy human individuals. Measured with immunoSEQ multiplex PCR; TCRdb has only the in-frame clones, and not every one. The sample consists of some 1.4 million clones, around 97% of them appearing once. Material for sequencing was naive CD4+ T cells sorted from blood. This sample's subset: CD45RA+ positively selected. Receptors originate from a man aged 25 to 40 in good health.

The rearrangement links TRBV29-1 to TRBJ2-1; D might be TRBD2 (6 bases). Germline CDR1 reads SQVTM; CDR2 reads ANQGSEA. The CDR3 contains 12 residues. The ends were cut back, 3 bases at V and 15 bases at J, with 18 bases in the middle. The CDR3 DNA is TGCAGCGTTGAGGATTGGAGGGAGAGGGTGTTCTTC. Amino acid sequence: CSVEDWRERVFF.

The rearrangement joins TRBV5-1 to TRBJ2-3; TRBD2 agrees at 7 bases. Germline CDR1 SGHRS, CDR2 YFSETQ. The CDR3 extends over 17 amino acids. The V gene end was trimmed by 1 base and the J gene end by 3 bases; junction bases not matched to a gene: 11. CDR3 loop: CASSLRRESVGTDTQYF. DNA for the CDR3: TGCGCCAGCAGCTTGCGGCGGGAGAGTGTCGGGACAGATACGCAGTATTTT.

The chain recombines TRBV2 with TRBJ2-5; D assignment may be TRBD1 or TRBD2 (5 bases each). Germline V gene sequence: CDR1 SNHLY, CDR2 FYNNEI. The CDR3 totals 15 residues. V shed 4 bases and J shed 5 bases, with 17 bases lying between them. The CDR3 reads CASSADSGSTETQYF. The CDR3 coding sequence is TGTGCCAGCAGTGCCGACAGCGGTTCGACGGAGACCCAGTACTTC.

The rearrangement uses TRBV28 and TRBJ2-3; maybe TRBD2 (6 bases). Trimming stripped 8 bases from V and 4 bases from J, with 19 bases between. In germline, CDR1 is MDHEN, CDR2 SYDVKM. The CDR3 spans 15 residues. The CDR3 DNA follows: TGTGCCAGCCTAGCGTTGGGTTCCGGGGCAGATACGCAGTATTTT. The encoded protein is CASLALGSGADTQYF.

The rearrangement links TRBV5-4 to TRBJ1-5; D gene ambiguous. Germline CDR1 SGHNT, CDR2 YYREEE (reference sequence). The V end was cut by 4 bases, the J end by 0 bases, with 8 bases between. This CDR3 is built from 14 residues. This CDR3 reads CASSSDGSNQPQHF. For the CDR3, the DNA is TGTGCCAGCAGCAGCGACGGTAGCAATCAGCCCCAGCATTTT.

The rearrangement links TRBV28 to TRBJ1-4; 8 positions agree with TRBD1. This CDR3 spans 15 amino acids. The germline V gene encodes CDR1 MDHEN and CDR2 SYDVKM. Unmatched junction bases numbered 6, after V lost 6 bases and J lost 3 bases. The CDR3 region is CASRSYRGANEKLFF. CDR3 DNA: TGTGCCAGCAGGTCCTACAGGGGGGCTAATGAAAAACTGTTTTTT. Supplemented by reference TRBV28 and TRBJ1-4, the full variable domain reads DVKVTQSSRYLVKRTGEKVFLECVQDMDHENMFWYRQDPGLGLRLIYFSYDVKMKEKGDIPEGYSVSREKKERFSLILESASTNQTSMYLCASRSYRGANEKLFFGSGTQLSVL.

V usage is TRBV18 and J usage is TRBJ2-5, with 12 bases lining up with TRBD2. CDR1 and CDR2 from the germline V gene are KGHSH and LQKENI. Unmatched junction bases numbered 14, after V lost 3 bases and J lost 0 bases. The CDR3 extends over 20 amino acids. The CDR3 is CASSPLPGLAGPGHQETQYF. For the CDR3, the DNA is TGTGCCAGCTCACCCCTCCCGGGACTAGCGGGCCCGGGGCACCAAGAGACCCAGTACTTC.

CDR3 amino acids: CASSESEIGGTEQYF. As DNA, the CDR3 is TGCGCCAGCAGTGAGTCGGAGATAGGGGGGACGGAGCAGTACTTC. The rearrangement uses TRBV10-1 and TRBJ2-7; D possibly matches TRBD1 or TRBD2 (6 bases each). V lost 0 bases, J lost 7 bases, and 16 bases lay in between. Germline-derived CDR1 and CDR2 are WNHNN and SYGVQD (reference sequence). CDR3 length: 15 residues.

The rearrangement links TRBV18 to TRBJ2-3; weak D call: TRBD2 (6 bases). Looked up from germline, CDR1 is KGHSH and CDR2 is LQKENI. The CDR3 is 14 residues long. Trimming took off 2 bases at V and 7 bases at J, with 13 bases between the two ends. In nucleotides, the CDR3 is TGTGCCAGCTCACCAAACACGGGAGTACATACGCAGTATTTT. Translated: CASSPNTGVHTQYF.

This chain connects TRBV18 to TRBJ2-2; TRBD2 matches at 14 bases. J gave up 7 bases and V 3 bases, and 7 bases lay outside the gene matches. The CDR3 sequence is 17 residues long. Germline V CDR1 and CDR2: KGHSH, LQKENI. CDR3 in amino acids: CASSPRGLAGVGGELFF. DNA for the CDR3: TGTGCCAGCTCACCGAGGGGACTAGCGGGAGTTGGCGGGGAGCTGTTTTTT.

V and J are TRBV10-3 and TRBJ2-5, with D maybe TRBD2 (6 bases). CDR1 ENHRY and CDR2 SYGVKD come from the germline V gene. V lost 10 bases, J lost 3 bases, and 15 bases lay in between. The CDR3 runs 13 residues. CDR3 loop: CATVRGGEETQYF. CDR3 nucleotides: TGTGCCACAGTTCGGGGCGGGGAAGAGACCCAGTACTTC.

The J gene is TRBJ2-1, the V gene TRBV5-1, with TRBD1 matching over 8 bases. CDR1 is SGHRS and CDR2 is YFSETQ in the germline V gene. After removal of 0 bases from V and 2 bases from J, the junction contained 4 bases not matched to a gene. The CDR3 length is 16 residues. The CDR3 loop is CASSLAPGQAYNEQFF. The CDR3 bases are TGCGCCAGCAGCTTGGCCCCGGGACAGGCCTACAATGAGCAGTTCTTC.